These 21 T cell receptor beta chains came from one sample sequenced in a study of T cells after yellow fever vaccination. In TCRdb, the 5' RACE reads were re-called with MiXCR into one record per CDR3 protein. This sample has around 500,000 distinct CDR3 sequences, with 21% found just once. The sample consisted of PBMCs, taken 21 days after the first yellow fever vaccination. The receptor set was obtained from a man between 18 and 35 years old who received the YFV17D yellow fever vaccine.

The table lists this clonotype with a count of one. The CDR3 DNA sequence: TGTGCCATCACCGCGACAGCGAACACCGGGGAGCTGTTTTTT. Its protein product is CAITATANTGELFF. This chain links TRBV10-3 with TRBJ2-2; the D gene is possibly TRBD1 (5 bases). Germline CDR1 and CDR2: ENHRY and SYGVKD. The V gene lost 7 bases and the J gene lost 0 bases, with 9 bases spanning the gap. The CDR3 sequence is 14 residues long.

This chain connects TRBV6-5 to TRBJ2-1; a weak D match, TRBD2 (5 bases). Germline V gene data show CDR1 as MNHEY and CDR2 as SVGAGI. V was cut by 2 bases and J by 9 bases, with 8 bases left in between. The CDR3 runs to 12 residues. CDR3 bases: TGTGCCAGCAGTTACGGACTGGGTGAGCAGTTCTTC. This sequence encodes CASSYGLGEQFF.

This rearrangement joins TRBV7-2 to TRBJ2-1; 10 bases line up with TRBD2. This CDR3 has 17 residues. Losses at the gene ends were 6 bases for V and 0 bases for J; bases not matched to a gene: 8. The germline V gene has CDR1 SGHTA and CDR2 FQGNSA. The CDR3 spells CASRISGGRHSYNEQFF. The CDR3 DNA reads as TGTGCCAGCAGGATTAGCGGGGGGCGACACTCCTACAATGAGCAGTTCTTC.

This clonotype showed up many times. The chain is built from TRBV5-1 and TRBJ2-1; 7 bases are a match to TRBD2. This CDR3 is 15 amino acids long. Germline CDR1 reads SGHRS; CDR2 reads YFSETQ. The junction had 8 bases not matched to a gene; V was cut back by 5 bases and J by 3 bases. CDR3 loop: CASRAGDYLYNEQFF. DNA for the CDR3: TGCGCCAGCAGGGCCGGGGACTACCTCTACAATGAGCAGTTCTTC.

This clonotype came up a few times. The V call is TRBV3-1, the J call TRBJ2-1; maybe TRBD2 (7 bases). Germline values: CDR1 LGHDT, CDR2 YNNKEL (reference sequence). The CDR3 totals 16 residues. The V end lost 0 bases, the J end lost 14 bases, and 23 bases lay between the germline ends. In DNA, the CDR3 is TGTGCCAGCAGCCAAGACTCCCGCGGGGAGGGGGGAAGAAAGTTCTTC. This encodes CASSQDSRGEGGRKFF.

The CDR3 region is CASSSGRNTDTQYF. The DNA of the CDR3 is TGTGCCAGCAGCTCCGGACGGAACACAGATACGCAGTATTTT. J is TRBJ2-3 and V is TRBV7-3; D call uncertain. Germline CDR1 is SGHTA and CDR2 is FQGTGA. This CDR3 is 14 amino acids long. Deletions cut 4 bases from V and 2 bases from J, with 10 bases between.

This clonotype was detected ten times or more. This sequence joins TRBV5-1 and TRBJ2-7; 12 bases align to TRBD2. V shed 0 bases, J shed 3 bases, and the junction held 4 bases outside the gene matches. Germline V gives CDR1 SGHRS, CDR2 YFSETQ. This CDR3 is 16 amino acids long. The CDR3 DNA reads as TGCGCCAGCAGCTTGGGGACTAGCGGGAATCTCTACGAGCAGTACTTC. It encodes CASSLGTSGNLYEQYF. Filled out from reference TRBV5-1 and TRBJ2-7, the complete variable domain reads KAGVTQTPRYLIKTRGQQVTLSCSPISGHRSVSWYQQTPGQGLQFLFEYFSETQRNKGNFPGRFSGRQFSNSRSEMNVSTLELGDSALYLCASSLGTSGNLYEQYFGPGTRLTVT.

This clonotype was counted a few times. The chain recombines TRBV6-1 with TRBJ2-5; D remains ambiguous. The V gene lost 8 bases and the J gene lost 4 bases, with 17 bases spanning the gap. Germline V gives CDR1 MNHNS, CDR2 SASEGT. The CDR3 is made up of 14 amino acids. This CDR3 reads CASPEVPYGETQYF. CDR3 in DNA: TGTGCCAGCCCCGAGGTTCCTTACGGAGAGACCCAGTACTTC.

The chain carries TRBV30 and TRBJ2-7; no firm D call. CDR1 and CDR2 (germline): GTSNPN, SVGIG (reference sequence). The CDR3 extends over 12 amino acids. Trimming stripped 4 bases from V and 2 bases from J, with 9 bases between. CDR3 bases: TGTGCCTGGAATGGGGTCACCTACGAGCAGTACTTC. It specifies CAWNGVTYEQYF.

This clonotype has just a few counts. The rearrangement links TRBV12-3 or TRBV12-4 to TRBJ2-3; perhaps D is TRBD1 or TRBD2 (6 bases each). Deletions cut 8 bases from V and 5 bases from J, with 17 bases between. There are 14 residues in the CDR3. CDR3 residues: CASGASGGQDTQYF. CDR3 bases: TGTGCCAGCGGCGCATCCGGGGGCCAAGATACGCAGTATTTT.

This clonotype was seen only a few times. The rearrangement uses TRBV18 and TRBJ2-5; 11 nucleotides agree with TRBD1. CDR3 size: 15 residues. Trimming removed 4 bases from V and 3 bases from J; junction bases left unmatched: 4. CDR1 and CDR2 (germline): KGHSH, LQKENI. Written as DNA, the CDR3 is TGTGCCAGCTCACTCGGACAGGGGGCGGAAGAGACCCAGTACTTC. It specifies CASSLGQGAEETQYF.

This chain joins TRBV12-3 or TRBV12-4 and TRBJ1-4; 8 bases agree with TRBD1. The junction had 5 bases not matched to a gene; V was cut back by 7 bases and J by 10 bases. This CDR3 comprises 12 residues. CDR3 sequence: CASTGQGGKLFF. As DNA, the CDR3 is TGTGCCAGCACTGGACAGGGAGGAAAACTGTTTTTT.

This rearrangement joins TRBV20-1 to TRBJ2-5; D is possibly TRBD1 (5 bases). Germline CDR1 is DFQATT and CDR2 is SNEGSKA (reference sequence). Trimming cost V 6 bases and J 5 bases, with 10 bases left between them. The CDR3 is 11 amino acids. CDR3 protein: CSAGQWETQYF. CDR3 in DNA: TGCAGTGCGGGGCAGTGGGAGACCCAGTACTTC.

This clonotype was seen a handful of times. The chain links TRBV5-1 to TRBJ2-5, with D possibly matching TRBD1 (6 bases). Germline loops: CDR1 SGHRS, CDR2 YFSETQ. This CDR3 has 15 residues. Deletions cut 4 bases from V and 2 bases from J, with 15 bases between. The CDR3 DNA reads TGCGCCAGCAGCCCTGGTCGGACAGAGCAAGAGACCCAGTACTTC. This translates into CASSPGRTEQETQYF.

This clonotype was counted a few times. The chain recombines TRBV4-2 with TRBJ2-5; 12 bases line up with TRBD2. Germline lookup yields CDR1 LGHNA and CDR2 YNFKEQ. The length of the CDR3 is 18 residues. The V and J ends lost 3 bases and 0 bases, in that order; junction bases with no gene match: 8. The CDR3: CASSQAETSGRDQETQYF. CDR3 sequence (DNA): TGTGCCAGCAGCCAGGCCGAGACTAGCGGGAGAGACCAAGAGACCCAGTACTTC.

This chain uses TRBV20-1 with TRBJ2-5, with 10 bases aligning to TRBD1. V gave up 3 bases and J gave up 1 base; unmatched junction bases: 5. The CDR3 runs to 15 residues. Germline CDR1 DFQATT, CDR2 SNEGSKA (reference sequence). Here the CDR3 reads CSASGWTGGQETQYF. The CDR3 nucleotides are TGCAGTGCTAGTGGTTGGACAGGGGGCCAAGAGACCCAGTACTTC.

This clonotype was seen a handful of times. The rearrangement uses TRBV6-2 or TRBV6-3 and TRBJ1-1, with unresolved D. From germline, CDR1 is MNHEY and CDR2 SVGEGT. The CDR3 totals 13 residues. V lost 7 bases and J 1 base, leaving 10 bases between the germline ends. This CDR3 reads CASKWYPNTEAFF. The CDR3, as DNA: TGTGCCAGCAAATGGTACCCGAACACTGAAGCTTTCTTT.

The chain is built from TRBV6-1 and TRBJ2-2; 9 bases fit TRBD1. The V gene's germline CDR1 is MNHNS and CDR2 SASEGT. The CDR3 extends over 17 amino acids. The junction had 15 bases not matched to a gene; V was cut back by 6 bases and J by 7 bases. The CDR3 sequence: CASRSGTGLRRGGELFF. The CDR3 DNA is TGTGCCAGCAGGTCCGGGACAGGGCTCCGGCGGGGCGGGGAGCTGTTTTTT.

This clonotype was seen a few times. This sequence joins TRBV7-9 and TRBJ1-5; unclear D gene. V was pared by 4 bases and J by 2 bases, with 9 bases between. In germline, CDR1 is SEHNR, CDR2 FQNEAQ (reference sequence). The CDR3 totals 14 residues. The CDR3 protein is CASSSKGGNQPQHF. In DNA form, the CDR3 reads TGTGCCAGCAGCTCTAAGGGAGGCAATCAGCCCCAGCATTTT.

The gene calls are TRBV4-2 and TRBJ1-5; no reliable D call. The CDR3 has 15 amino acids. Germline CDR1 and CDR2: LGHNA and YNFKEQ. Trimming took off 0 bases at V and 6 bases at J, with 12 bases between the two ends. As DNA, the CDR3 is TGTGCCAGCAGCCAAGATCGTGGAGGAGCTCAGCCCCAGCATTTT. It specifies CASSQDRGGAQPQHF.

This chain joins TRBV3-1 and TRBJ2-1; TRBD1 aligns across 7 bases. CDR3 size: 15 residues. J was trimmed by 4 bases and V by 3 bases; bases with no gene match: 6. Germline assignment: CDR1 LGHDT and CDR2 YNNKEL (reference sequence). CDR3 sequence: CASSQWKGAYNEQFF. DNA for the CDR3: TGTGCCAGCAGCCAGTGGAAGGGGGCTTACAATGAGCAGTTCTTC.